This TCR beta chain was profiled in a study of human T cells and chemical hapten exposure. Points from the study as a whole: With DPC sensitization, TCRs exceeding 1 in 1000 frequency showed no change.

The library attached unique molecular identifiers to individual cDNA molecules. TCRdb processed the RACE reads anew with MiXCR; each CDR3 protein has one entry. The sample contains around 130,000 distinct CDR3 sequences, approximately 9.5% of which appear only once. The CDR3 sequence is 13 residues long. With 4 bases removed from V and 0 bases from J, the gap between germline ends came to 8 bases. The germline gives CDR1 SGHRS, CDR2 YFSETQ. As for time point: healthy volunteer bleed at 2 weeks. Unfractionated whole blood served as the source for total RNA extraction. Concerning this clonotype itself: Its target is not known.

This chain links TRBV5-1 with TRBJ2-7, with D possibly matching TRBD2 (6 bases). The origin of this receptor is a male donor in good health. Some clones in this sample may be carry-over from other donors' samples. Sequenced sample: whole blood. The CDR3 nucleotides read TGCGCCAGCAGCGCGGGGTCCTCCTACGAGCAGTACTTC. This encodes CASSAGSSYEQYF.